This TCR beta chain emerged from a study of cytomegalovirus exposure and HLA in healthy donors. The PCR contained 60 Vbeta and 13 Jbeta primers. Sequencing was performed with immunoSEQ multiplex PCR; in TCRdb, only in-frame clones are kept and a portion is missing. Among 100,000 to 150,000 clones, about 74% were seen once, and the ten largest hold over 5%. As concerns this clone: Its target is unknown.

Overall study results and limits: Most TCR sequences were rare, but some public TCRs occurred in many donors. Reports indicated that the classifier achieved high specificity and sensitivity in diagnosing cytomegalovirus status.

The CDR3 runs to 18 residues. The germline gives CDR1 MDHEN, CDR2 SYDVKM. Germline trimming cut 2 bases from V and 0 bases from J; bases unmatched to any gene: 6. The chain is built from TRBV28 and TRBJ2-2; 10 nucleotides agree with TRBD2. Sequencing input: PBMCs. The receptor's source is a man aged 35-49 years in good health and CMV-seropositive. CDR3 loop: CASSLGLAEYANTGELFF. Here the CDR3 DNA reads TGTGCCAGCAGTTTAGGACTAGCGGAGTACGCGAACACCGGGGAGCTGTTTTTT.